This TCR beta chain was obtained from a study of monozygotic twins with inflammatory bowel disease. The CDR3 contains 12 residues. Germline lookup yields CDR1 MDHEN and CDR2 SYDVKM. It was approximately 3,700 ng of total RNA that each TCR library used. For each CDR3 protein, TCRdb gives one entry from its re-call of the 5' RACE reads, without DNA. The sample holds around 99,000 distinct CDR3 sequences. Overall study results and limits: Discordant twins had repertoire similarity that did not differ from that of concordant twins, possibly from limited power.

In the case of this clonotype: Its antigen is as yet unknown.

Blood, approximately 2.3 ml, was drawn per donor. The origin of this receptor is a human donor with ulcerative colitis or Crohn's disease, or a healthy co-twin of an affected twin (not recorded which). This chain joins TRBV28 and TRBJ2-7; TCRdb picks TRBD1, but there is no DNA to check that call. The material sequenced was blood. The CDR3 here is CASRTEAYEQYF.